The 31 T cell receptor beta chains below come from one sample, sequenced in a study of shared clonotypes between healthy human individuals. Naive CD8 cells lacked CD45RO and underwent positive selection for CCR7, leaving out terminally differentiated effector memory CD45RA+ cells. Data came from immunoSEQ multiplex PCR; TCRdb stores just in-frame clones and leaves some out. The sample shows about 590,000 clones, 95% to 96% of them seen only once. The material sequenced was naive CD8+ T cells sorted from blood. These receptors were obtained from a woman between 25 and 40 years old in good health.

The V gene is TRBV9, the J gene TRBJ2-7; D might be TRBD2 (6 bases). V was pared by 4 bases and J by 2 bases, with 16 bases between. The CDR3 spans 15 residues. The germline gives CDR1 SGDLS, CDR2 YYNGEE. CDR3 region: CASSPASSGAYEQYF. The DNA of the CDR3 is TGTGCCAGCAGCCCCGCTAGCTCGGGAGCCTACGAGCAGTACTTC.

CDR3 sequence (DNA): TGTGCCAGTAGCCCCGGGACAGGGGGCACCTACGAGCAGTACTTC. Its translation: CASSPGTGGTYEQYF. This sequence joins TRBV19 and TRBJ2-7; TRBD1 agrees at 12 bases. Germline V gene data show CDR1 as LNHDA and CDR2 as SQIVND (reference sequence). Trimming removed 6 bases from V and 2 bases from J; junction bases left unmatched: 5. The CDR3 extends over 15 amino acids.

The chain couples TRBV27 to TRBJ2-1, with 7 bases fitting TRBD2. Germline V gene sequence: CDR1 MNHEY, CDR2 SMNVEV (reference sequence). With 1 base clipped from V and 7 bases from J, the junction kept 10 bases outside the gene matches. The CDR3 is 16 amino acids. The CDR3, as DNA: TGTGCCAGCAGTTTATACGGCGGGAGTGCGACTAATGAGCAGTTCTTC. Its translation: CASSLYGGSATNEQFF.

The V call is TRBV30, the J call TRBJ2-7, with 12 bases aligning to TRBD2. The length of the CDR3 is 18 residues. Per the germline V gene, CDR1 is GTSNPN and CDR2 is SVGIG (reference sequence). J was trimmed by 0 bases and V by 0 bases; bases with no gene match: 9. The CDR3 region has the DNA TGTGCCTGGAGTGTATTAGTACTAGCGGGAGGCTGCTCCTACGAGCAGTACTTC. Translated: CAWSVLVLAGGCSYEQYF.

This clone has just one count. The V call is TRBV5-5, the J call TRBJ1-1, with a tentative D call TRBD1 (5 bases). With 2 bases removed from V and 8 bases from J, the gap between germline ends came to 13 bases. Germline V CDR1 and CDR2: SGHKS, YYEKEE (reference sequence). This CDR3 has 13 residues. The CDR3 reads CASSFLGAREAFF. CDR3 in DNA: TGTGCCAGCAGCTTTCTCGGGGCGAGGGAAGCTTTCTTT.

The chain has TRBV2 and TRBJ2-3, with D uncertain. Trimming cost V 5 bases and J 2 bases, with 14 bases left between them. From germline, CDR1 is SNHLY and CDR2 FYNNEI. CDR3 length equals 15 residues. In DNA form, the CDR3 reads TGTGCCAGCAGTCCCTTCGACCAAAACACAGATACGCAGTATTTT. Translated, it gives CASSPFDQNTDTQYF.

The CDR3 DNA sequence: TGCGCCAGCAGCTTAGAACGGGCCCCAGATACGCAGTATTTT. This sequence encodes CASSLERAPDTQYF. The J gene is TRBJ2-3, the V gene TRBV5-1; no clear D. The V gene's germline CDR1 is SGHRS and CDR2 YFSETQ. The CDR3 spans 14 residues. Trimming removed 2 bases at V and 4 bases at J, with 11 bases between.

This sequence joins TRBV4-1 and TRBJ1-4; possibly TRBD1 for D (5 bases). This CDR3 comprises 14 residues. Germline CDR1 MGHRA, CDR2 YSYEKL. V lost 6 bases to trimming and J lost 7 bases, with 15 bases between them. DNA of the CDR3: TGCGCCAGCAGTCGGACTAACCAGGGTGAAAAACTGTTTTTT. Protein sequence: CASSRTNQGEKLFF.

The chain couples TRBV5-1 to TRBJ2-4; 10 bases map to TRBD2. The CDR3 sequence is 16 residues long. After removal of 7 bases from V and 0 bases from J, the junction contained 7 bases not matched to a gene. The germline V gene encodes CDR1 SGHRS and CDR2 YFSETQ. CDR3 in amino acids: CASSEREGLAKNIQYF. The CDR3 DNA sequence: TGCGCCAGCTCTGAGCGGGAGGGTTTAGCCAAAAACATTCAGTACTTC.

This chain connects TRBV28 to TRBJ2-7, with 7 bases lining up with TRBD2. Germline CDR1 MDHEN, CDR2 SYDVKM. CDR3 length: 17 residues. The junction had 17 bases not matched to a gene; V was cut back by 4 bases and J by 5 bases. This chain's CDR3 is CASSSVKLGRERNEQYF. DNA for the CDR3: TGTGCCAGCAGTTCGGTGAAGTTAGGGCGGGAGAGGAACGAGCAGTACTTC.

This clone has a single count. Written as DNA, the CDR3 is TGTGCCAGCAGTCTCTCTTACAGGGGGAACACTGAAGCTTTCTTT. Protein sequence: CASSLSYRGNTEAFF. This sequence joins TRBV28 and TRBJ1-1; 7 bases align to TRBD1. The J segment lost 1 base and the V segment lost 5 bases, leaving 7 bases of the junction unmatched. This CDR3 has 15 residues. CDR1 MDHEN and CDR2 SYDVKM come from the germline V gene.

This chain joins TRBV4-1 and TRBJ2-7, with TRBD1 as a possible D gene (5 bases). Germline assignment: CDR1 MGHRA and CDR2 YSYEKL. With 6 bases removed from V and 3 bases from J, the gap between germline ends came to 15 bases. The CDR3 is made up of 14 amino acids. The CDR3 sequence: CASSYRQSIYEQYF. DNA of the CDR3: TGCGCCAGCAGTTACCGACAGAGCATCTACGAGCAGTACTTC.

In DNA form, the CDR3 reads TGTGCCAGCAGCGTAGAAGGACAATACTACGAGCAGTACTTC. Its protein is CASSVEGQYYEQYF. This chain links TRBV9 with TRBJ2-7; weak D call: TRBD1 (5 bases). Germline V lookup: CDR1 SGDLS, CDR2 YYNGEE. Trimming removed 0 bases at V and 3 bases at J, with 10 bases between. This CDR3 has 14 amino acids.

CDR3 sequence: CASSPAYTASGSNEQFF. CDR3 bases: TGTGCCAGCAGCCCGGCATATACGGCTAGCGGGAGCAATGAGCAGTTCTTC. The rearrangement joins TRBV7-8 to TRBJ2-1; 10 bases fit TRBD2. This CDR3 has 17 amino acids. The junction had 13 bases not matched to a gene; V was cut back by 5 bases and J by 6 bases. Per germline, CDR1 SGHVS and CDR2 FQNEAQ.

The chain is built from TRBV7-6 and TRBJ2-7; 9 bases fit TRBD2. The CDR3 is 17 amino acids. CDR1 is SGHVS and CDR2 is FNYEAQ in the germline V gene. Losses at the gene ends were 5 bases for V and 6 bases for J; bases not matched to a gene: 17. The CDR3 loop reads CASSLGASGKWFSEQYF. CDR3 DNA sequence: TGTGCCAGCAGCCTGGGTGCTAGCGGGAAATGGTTCTCCGAGCAGTACTTC.

The chain joins TRBV28 to TRBJ1-5; D not certain. CDR3 length: 14 residues. The germline V gene has CDR1 MDHEN and CDR2 SYDVKM. The V and J ends lost 3 bases and 3 bases respectively, with 9 bases between them. CDR3 coding DNA: TGTGCCAGCAGTTTCCCCGGGGACAATCAGCCCCAGCATTTT. Translation: CASSFPGDNQPQHF.

CDR3 nucleotides: TGTGCCAGCAGTTGGGGGACGGGCTACAATGAGCAGTTCTTC. As protein: CASSWGTGYNEQFF. The V and J genes are TRBV25-1 and TRBJ2-1; D is possibly TRBD1 or TRBD2 (5 bases each). Germline CDR1 and CDR2: MGHDK and SYGVNS. V lost 5 bases and J lost 3, with 11 bases in between. The CDR3 is 14 amino acids.

The chain combines TRBV6-6 with TRBJ2-7; unclear D gene. The ends were cut back, 6 bases at V and 6 bases at J, with 12 bases in the middle. Per germline, CDR1 MNHNY and CDR2 SVGAGI (reference sequence). The CDR3 is 12 amino acids. This chain's CDR3 is CASSRGGGEQYF. CDR3 bases: TGTGCCAGCAGCCGAGGCGGTGGCGAGCAGTACTTC.

The chain combines TRBV2 with TRBJ2-7; 7 bases are shared with TRBD1. Germline lookup yields CDR1 SNHLY and CDR2 FYNNEI. The V gene end was trimmed by 3 bases and the J gene end by 5 bases; junction bases not matched to a gene: 10. This CDR3 spans 15 amino acids. In nucleotides, the CDR3 is TGTGCCAGCAGTGATCCCGGTCGACAGGGCAACGAGCAGTACTTC. Protein: CASSDPGRQGNEQYF.

V usage is TRBV29-1 and J usage is TRBJ2-2; D call uncertain. Trimming left V 2 bases short and J 1 base short, with 5 bases between. The CDR3 is 13 amino acids. The germline V gene encodes CDR1 SQVTM and CDR2 ANQGSEA. For the CDR3, the DNA is TGCAGCGTTGAAATTGTGAACACCGGGGAGCTGTTTTTT. Residues: CSVEIVNTGELFF.

CDR3 coding DNA: TGTGCCATCAGTGAGTCGCCCTTGAGGGAGGGAGGAGATACGCAGTATTTT. Protein: CAISESPLREGGDTQYF. V is TRBV10-3 and J is TRBJ2-3; 7 bases match TRBD2. The CDR3 contains 17 residues. Trimming cost V 0 bases and J 5 bases; bases outside gene matches: 11. Germline V gives CDR1 ENHRY, CDR2 SYGVKD.

Remarks on this clone: Other nucleotide sequences in the sample specify the same CDR3. The CDR3 sequence is CASSQDTGGRNEQYF. CDR3 DNA sequence: TGCGCCAGCAGCCAAGACACGGGAGGGCGGAACGAGCAGTACTTC. V and J are TRBV4-1 and TRBJ2-7, with 8 nucleotides matching TRBD2. The junction had 6 bases not matched to a gene; V was cut back by 0 bases and J by 5 bases. CDR1 and CDR2 (germline): MGHRA, YSYEKL. There are 15 residues in the CDR3.

V and J are TRBV5-1 and TRBJ2-7; D is tentatively TRBD1 or TRBD2 (5 bases each). The V end was cut by 4 bases, the J end by 5 bases, with 19 bases between. The germline gives CDR1 SGHRS, CDR2 YFSETQ. The CDR3 has 15 residues. The DNA for the CDR3 is TGCGCCAGCAGCCCGGGACGGACCGGGCGCCACGAGCAGTACTTC. Encoded protein: CASSPGRTGRHEQYF.

This clone was counted once. CDR3 in DNA: TGTGCCAGCAGCTCACAGCAGGGATCCTACGAGCAGTACTTC. Residues: CASSSQQGSYEQYF. V is TRBV11-2 and J is TRBJ2-5; TRBD1 is a possible D gene (5 bases). The DNA end is a closer match to TRBJ2-7, so the J assignment may be wrong. The CDR3 is 14 amino acids. CDR1 SGHAT and CDR2 FQNNGV come from the germline V gene.

The rearrangement joins TRBV21-1 to TRBJ1-5. TRBV21-1 is a documented pseudogene. This CDR3 region has 10 residues. The chain's CDR3 is CASSNQPQHF. CDR3 DNA: TGTGCCAGCAGCAATCAGCCCCAGCATTTT.

V usage is TRBV5-4 and J usage is TRBJ2-7, with 8 bases identical to TRBD1. The CDR3 has 13 amino acids. V gave up 4 bases and J gave up 5 bases; unmatched junction bases: 5. Looked up from germline, CDR1 is SGHNT and CDR2 is YYREEE (reference sequence). CDR3 in amino acids: CASSQDRVHEQYF. For the CDR3, the DNA is TGTGCCAGCAGCCAGGACAGGGTCCACGAGCAGTACTTC. Variable domain in full (rest from reference TRBV5-4 and TRBJ2-7): ETGVTQSPTHLIKTRGQQVTLRCSSQSGHNTVSWYQQALGQGPQFIFQYYREEENGRGNFPPRFSGLQFPNYSSELNVNALELDDSALYLCASSQDRVHEQYFGPGTRLTVT.

This chain joins TRBV2 and TRBJ2-7, with 8 bases matching TRBD1. The trim removed 6 bases at V and 3 bases at J, leaving 10 bases unmatched. Looked up from germline, CDR1 is SNHLY and CDR2 is FYNNEI. This CDR3 has 15 amino acids. The CDR3 loop reads CASSDGQGPLYEQYF. CDR3 in DNA: TGTGCCAGCAGCGACGGACAGGGCCCTCTCTACGAGCAGTACTTC.

This chain joins TRBV6-5 and TRBJ2-2; D is uncertain. This CDR3 comprises 12 residues. V lost 5 bases, J lost 7 bases, and 8 bases lay in between. Looked up from germline, CDR1 is MNHEY and CDR2 is SVGAGI. CDR3 sequence reads: CASSTQVGELFF. CDR3 DNA sequence: TGTGCCAGCAGTACTCAAGTCGGGGAGCTGTTTTTT.

The V call is TRBV7-9, the J call TRBJ2-7; D unclear. The CDR3 sequence is 14 residues long. V lost 1 base and J lost 1, with 8 bases in between. The germline CDR1 and CDR2 sequences are SEHNR and FQNEAQ (reference sequence). The CDR3 DNA reads TGTGCCAGCAGCTTAGACCACACTTCCTACGAGCAGTACTTC. Translating it yields CASSLDHTSYEQYF.

The chain carries TRBV28 and TRBJ1-5; weak D call: TRBD1 (5 bases). Germline V gene lookup returns CDR1 MDHEN and CDR2 SYDVKM. With 7 bases removed from V and 6 bases from J, the gap between germline ends came to 19 bases. The CDR3 length is 15 residues. CDR3 bases: TGTGCCAGCAAAAAAACAGGTTCGGTCGTTCAGCCCCAGCATTTT. Its protein is CASKKTGSVVQPQHF.

The V call is TRBV6-5, the J call TRBJ2-7; 7 bases line up with TRBD1. The CDR3 is 13 residues long. Germline lookup yields CDR1 MNHEY and CDR2 SVGAGI. V was pared by 4 bases and J by 6 bases, with 6 bases of the junction left unmatched. The CDR3 loop reads CASSLRGLGEQYF. For the CDR3, the DNA is TGTGCCAGCAGTTTGAGGGGGCTGGGCGAGCAGTACTTC.